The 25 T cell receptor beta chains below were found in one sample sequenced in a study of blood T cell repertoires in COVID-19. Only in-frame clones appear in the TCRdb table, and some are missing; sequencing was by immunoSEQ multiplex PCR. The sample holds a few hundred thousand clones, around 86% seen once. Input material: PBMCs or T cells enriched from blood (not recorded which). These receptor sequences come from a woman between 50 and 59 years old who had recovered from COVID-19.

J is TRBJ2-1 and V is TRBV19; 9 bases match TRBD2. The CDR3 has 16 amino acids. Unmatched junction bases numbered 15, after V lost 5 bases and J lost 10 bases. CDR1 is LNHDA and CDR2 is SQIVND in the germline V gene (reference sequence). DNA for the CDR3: TGTGCCAGTAGTCCCACCCCGCGAGCGGGAGGAACGGAGCAGTTCTTC. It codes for CASSPTPRAGGTEQFF.

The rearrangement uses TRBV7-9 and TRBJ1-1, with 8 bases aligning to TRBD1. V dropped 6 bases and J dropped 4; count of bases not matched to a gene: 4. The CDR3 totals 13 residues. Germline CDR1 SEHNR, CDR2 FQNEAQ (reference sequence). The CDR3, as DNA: TGTGCCAGCAGACCAGGGGGCGTCACTGAAGCTTTCTTT. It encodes CASRPGGVTEAFF.

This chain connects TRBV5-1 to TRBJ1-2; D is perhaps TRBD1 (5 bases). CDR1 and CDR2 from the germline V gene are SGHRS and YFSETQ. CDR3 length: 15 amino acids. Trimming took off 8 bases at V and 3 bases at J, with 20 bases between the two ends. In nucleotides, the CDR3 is TGCGCCAGTCAGCCTCAGGGACTCTTAGACTATGGCTACACCTTC. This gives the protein CASQPQGLLDYGYTF.

The chain's CDR3 is CASSSTETGVAKNIQYF. CDR3 sequence (DNA): TGTGCCAGCAGCTCAACGGAGACAGGGGTCGCCAAAAACATTCAGTACTTC. The gene calls are TRBV5-4 and TRBJ2-4; 8 bases are a match to TRBD1. The germline gives CDR1 SGHNT, CDR2 YYREEE (reference sequence). The ends lost 3 bases at V and 1 base at J; junction bases unmatched: 9. The CDR3 consists of 17 residues. Full variable domain (outside the CDR3, taken from reference TRBV5-4 and TRBJ2-4): ETGVTQSPTHLIKTRGQQVTLRCSSQSGHNTVSWYQQALGQGPQFIFQYYREEENGRGNFPPRFSGLQFPNYSSELNVNALELDDSALYLCASSSTETGVAKNIQYFGAGTRLSVL.

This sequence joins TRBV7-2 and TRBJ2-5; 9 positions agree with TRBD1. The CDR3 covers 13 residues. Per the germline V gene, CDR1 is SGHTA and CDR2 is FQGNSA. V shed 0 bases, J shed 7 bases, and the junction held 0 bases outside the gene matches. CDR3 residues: CASSLATGGTQYF. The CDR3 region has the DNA TGTGCCAGCAGCTTAGCGACAGGGGGGACCCAGTACTTC.

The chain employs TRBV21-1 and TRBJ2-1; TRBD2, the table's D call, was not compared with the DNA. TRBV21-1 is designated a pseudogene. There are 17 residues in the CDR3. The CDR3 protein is CASRKDSSGRTNNEQFF. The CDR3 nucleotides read TGTGCCAGCAGGAAGGACTCTAGCGGGAGGACCAACAATGAGCAGTTCTTC.

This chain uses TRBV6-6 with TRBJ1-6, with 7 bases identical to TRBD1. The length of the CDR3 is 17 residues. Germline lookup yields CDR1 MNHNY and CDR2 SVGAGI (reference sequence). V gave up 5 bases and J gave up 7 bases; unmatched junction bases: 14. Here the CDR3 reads CASSRITGAVSNSPLHF. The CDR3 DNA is TGTGCCAGCAGTCGCATCACAGGGGCAGTCTCAAATTCACCCCTCCACTTT.

CDR3 nucleotides: TGTGCCAGCAGTTACTTCGGGTTGCGGGGGACTGGTAACTATGGCTACACCTTC. This gives the protein CASSYFGLRGTGNYGYTF. This chain links TRBV6-2 or TRBV6-3 with TRBJ1-2; the D gene is possibly TRBD1 (5 bases). CDR3 size: 18 residues. Trimming left V 1 base short and J 1 base short, with 19 bases between. The germline CDR1 and CDR2 sequences are MNHEY and SVGEGT.

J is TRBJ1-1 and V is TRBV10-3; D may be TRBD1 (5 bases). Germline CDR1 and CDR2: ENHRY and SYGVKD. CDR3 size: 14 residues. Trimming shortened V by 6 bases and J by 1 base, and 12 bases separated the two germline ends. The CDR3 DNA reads TGTGCCATCAGAAAAACAGGACAGAACACTGAAGCTTTCTTT. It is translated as CAIRKTGQNTEAFF.

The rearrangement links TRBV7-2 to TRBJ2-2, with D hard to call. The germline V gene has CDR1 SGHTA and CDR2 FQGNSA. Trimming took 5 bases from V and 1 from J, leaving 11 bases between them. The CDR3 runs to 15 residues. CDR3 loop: CASSPPVRNTGELFF. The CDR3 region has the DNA TGTGCCAGCAGCCCCCCCGTCCGGAACACCGGGGAGCTGTTTTTT.

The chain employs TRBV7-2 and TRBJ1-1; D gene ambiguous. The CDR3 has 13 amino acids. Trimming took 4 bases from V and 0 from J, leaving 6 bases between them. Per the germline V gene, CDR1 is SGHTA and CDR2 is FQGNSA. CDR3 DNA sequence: TGTGCCAGCAGCTCACTATTGAACACTGAAGCTTTCTTT. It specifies CASSSLLNTEAFF.

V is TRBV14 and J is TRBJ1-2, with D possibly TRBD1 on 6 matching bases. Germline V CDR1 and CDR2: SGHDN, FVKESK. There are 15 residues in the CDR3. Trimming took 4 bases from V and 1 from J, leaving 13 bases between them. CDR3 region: CASSPSGTLNYGYTF. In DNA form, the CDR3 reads TGTGCCAGCAGCCCATCCGGGACACTTAACTATGGCTACACCTTC.

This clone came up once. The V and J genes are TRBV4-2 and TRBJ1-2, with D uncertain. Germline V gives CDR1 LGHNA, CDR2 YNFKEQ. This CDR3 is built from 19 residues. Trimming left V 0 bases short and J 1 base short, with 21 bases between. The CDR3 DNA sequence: TGTGCCAGCAGCCAAGATGCGGGTGGCCCACGGGAGCATAACTATGGCTACACCTTC. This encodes CASSQDAGGPREHNYGYTF.

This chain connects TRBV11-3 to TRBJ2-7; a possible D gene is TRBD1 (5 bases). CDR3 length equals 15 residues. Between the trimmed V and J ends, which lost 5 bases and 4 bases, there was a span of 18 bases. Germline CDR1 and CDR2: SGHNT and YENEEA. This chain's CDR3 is CASSTVDSLSYEQYF. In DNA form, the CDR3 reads TGTGCCAGCAGCACCGTAGACAGTTTGTCTTACGAGCAGTACTTC. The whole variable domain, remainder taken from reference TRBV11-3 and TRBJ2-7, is EAGVVQSPRYKIIEKKQPVAFWCNPISGHNTLYWYLQNLGQGPELLIRYENEEAVDDSQLPKDRFSAERLKGVDSTLKIQPAELGDSAVYLCASSTVDSLSYEQYFGPGTRLTVT.

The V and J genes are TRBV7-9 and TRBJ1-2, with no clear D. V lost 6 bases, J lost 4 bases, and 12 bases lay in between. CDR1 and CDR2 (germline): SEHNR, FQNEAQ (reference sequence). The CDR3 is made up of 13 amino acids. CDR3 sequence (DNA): TGTGCCAGCAGTTTTGGACTGTCCTATGGCTACACCTTC. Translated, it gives CASSFGLSYGYTF.

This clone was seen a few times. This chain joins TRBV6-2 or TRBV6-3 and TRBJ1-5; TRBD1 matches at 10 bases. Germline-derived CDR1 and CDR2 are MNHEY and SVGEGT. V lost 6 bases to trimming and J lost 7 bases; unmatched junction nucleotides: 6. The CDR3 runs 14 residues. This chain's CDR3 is CASSRDRGYQPQHF. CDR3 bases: TGTGCCAGCAGCCGGGACAGGGGTTACCAGCCCCAGCATTTT.

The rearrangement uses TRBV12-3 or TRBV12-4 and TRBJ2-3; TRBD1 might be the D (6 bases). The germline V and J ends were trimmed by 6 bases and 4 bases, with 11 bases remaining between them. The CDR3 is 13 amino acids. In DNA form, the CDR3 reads TGTGCCAGCAGGAAAACAGGGTCAGATACGCAGTATTTT. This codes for CASRKTGSDTQYF.

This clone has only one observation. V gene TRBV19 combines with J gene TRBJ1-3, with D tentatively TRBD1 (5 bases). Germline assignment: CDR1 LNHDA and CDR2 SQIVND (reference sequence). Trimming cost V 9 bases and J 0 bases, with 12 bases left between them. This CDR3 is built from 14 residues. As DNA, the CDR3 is TGTGCCAGCACGTGGGGGGGCTCTGGAAACACCATATATTTT. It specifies CASTWGGSGNTIYF. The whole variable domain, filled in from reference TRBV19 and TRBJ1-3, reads DGGITQSPKYLFRKEGQNVTLSCEQNLNHDAMYWYRQDPGQGLRLIYYSQIVNDFQKGDIAEGYSVSREKKESFPLTVTSAQKNPTAFYLCASTWGGSGNTIYFGEGSWLTVV.

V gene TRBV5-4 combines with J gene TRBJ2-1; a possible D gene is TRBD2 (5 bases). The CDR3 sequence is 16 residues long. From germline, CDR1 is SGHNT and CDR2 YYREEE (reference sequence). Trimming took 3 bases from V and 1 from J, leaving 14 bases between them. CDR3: CASSSGLRPSYNEQFF. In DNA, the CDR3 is TGTGCCAGCAGCTCCGGACTGCGGCCTTCCTACAATGAGCAGTTCTTC.

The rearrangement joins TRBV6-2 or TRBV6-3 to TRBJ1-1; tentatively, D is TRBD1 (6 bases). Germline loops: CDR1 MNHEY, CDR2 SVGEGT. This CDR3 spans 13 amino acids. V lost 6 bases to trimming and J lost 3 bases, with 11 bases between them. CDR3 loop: CASSRGEDTEAFF. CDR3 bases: TGTGCCAGCAGCAGGGGCGAGGACACTGAAGCTTTCTTT.

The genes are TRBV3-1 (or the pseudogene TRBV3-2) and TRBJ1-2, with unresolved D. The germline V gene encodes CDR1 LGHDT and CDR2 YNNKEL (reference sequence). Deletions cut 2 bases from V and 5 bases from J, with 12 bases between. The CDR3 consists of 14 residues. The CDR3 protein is CASSQTWAAYGYTF. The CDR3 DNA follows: TGTGCCAGCAGCCAAACGTGGGCAGCTTATGGCTACACCTTC.

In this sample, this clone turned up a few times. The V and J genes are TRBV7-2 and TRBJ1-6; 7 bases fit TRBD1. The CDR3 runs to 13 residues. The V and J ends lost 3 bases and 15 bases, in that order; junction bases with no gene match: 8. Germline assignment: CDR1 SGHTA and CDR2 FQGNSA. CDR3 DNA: TGTGCCAGCAGCTTCGCCGACAGGGAAGTCCTCCACTTT. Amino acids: CASSFADREVLHF.

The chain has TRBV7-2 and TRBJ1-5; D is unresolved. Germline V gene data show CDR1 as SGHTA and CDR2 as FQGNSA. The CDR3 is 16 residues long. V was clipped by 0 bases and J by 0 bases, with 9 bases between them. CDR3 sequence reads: CASSLASGYSNQPQHF. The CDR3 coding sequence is TGTGCCAGCAGCTTAGCCTCAGGCTATAGCAATCAGCCCCAGCATTTT.

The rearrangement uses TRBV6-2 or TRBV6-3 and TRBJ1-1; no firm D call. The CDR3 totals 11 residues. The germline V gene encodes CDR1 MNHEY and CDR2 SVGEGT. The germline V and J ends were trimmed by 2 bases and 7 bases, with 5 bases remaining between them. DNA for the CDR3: TGTGCCAGCAGTTACATTAGTGAAGCTTTCTTT. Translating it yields CASSYISEAFF.

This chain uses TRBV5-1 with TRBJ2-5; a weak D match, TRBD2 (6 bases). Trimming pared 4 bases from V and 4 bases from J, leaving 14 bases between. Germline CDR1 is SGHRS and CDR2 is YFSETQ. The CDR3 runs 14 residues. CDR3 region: CASSPGTGGETQYF. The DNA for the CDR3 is TGCGCCAGCAGCCCCGGTACCGGGGGAGAGACCCAGTACTTC.